This T cell receptor (beta chain) is drawn from a study of blood T cells in healthy people across ages. The second PCR ran about 6 to 12 cycles with a sample-barcoded 5' primer and J-beta primers. TCRdb processed the 5' RACE reads anew with MiXCR; each CDR3 protein has one entry. The table records 1.5 million to 2 million distinct CDR3 sequences, roughly 30% of them present only once. This clonotype has a handful of counts. CDR1 and CDR2 (germline): DFQATT, SNEGSKA (reference sequence). The trim removed 3 bases at V and 3 bases at J, leaving 5 bases unmatched. The CDR3 loop spans 13 amino acids. This clonotype was obtained from a woman aged 25 to 39 in good health. The rearrangement links TRBV20-1 to TRBJ2-7; TRBD1 agrees at 7 bases. Sequencing input: blood. The DNA for the CDR3 is TGCAGTGCTAGCAGGCGACAGGGCTACGAGCAGTACTTC. This gives the protein CSASRRQGYEQYF.